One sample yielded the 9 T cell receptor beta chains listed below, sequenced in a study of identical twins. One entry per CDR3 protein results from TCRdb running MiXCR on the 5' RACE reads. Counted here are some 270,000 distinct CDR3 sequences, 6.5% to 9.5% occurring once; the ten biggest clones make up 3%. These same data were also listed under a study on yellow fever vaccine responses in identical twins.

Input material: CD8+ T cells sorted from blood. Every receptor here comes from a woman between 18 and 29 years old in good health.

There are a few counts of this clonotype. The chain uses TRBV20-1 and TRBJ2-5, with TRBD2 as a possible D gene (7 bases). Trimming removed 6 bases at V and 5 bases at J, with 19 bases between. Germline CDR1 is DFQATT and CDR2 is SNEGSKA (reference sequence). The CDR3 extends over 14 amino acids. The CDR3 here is CSANPTGRGETQYF. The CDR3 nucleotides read TGCAGTGCCAACCCCACAGGGCGGGGGGAGACCCAGTACTTC.

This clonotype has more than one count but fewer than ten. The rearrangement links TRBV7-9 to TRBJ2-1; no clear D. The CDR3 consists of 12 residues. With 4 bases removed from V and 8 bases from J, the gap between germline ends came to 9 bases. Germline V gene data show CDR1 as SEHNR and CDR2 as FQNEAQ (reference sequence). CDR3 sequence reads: CASSSEDHEQFF. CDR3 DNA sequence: TGTGCCAGCAGCTCGGAAGATCATGAGCAGTTCTTC. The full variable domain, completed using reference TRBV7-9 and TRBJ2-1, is DTGVSQNPRHKITKRGQNVTFRCDPISEHNRLYWYRQTLGQGPEFLTYFQNEAQLEKSRLLSDRFSAERPKGSFSTLEIQRTEQGDSAMYLCASSSEDHEQFFGPGTRLTVL.

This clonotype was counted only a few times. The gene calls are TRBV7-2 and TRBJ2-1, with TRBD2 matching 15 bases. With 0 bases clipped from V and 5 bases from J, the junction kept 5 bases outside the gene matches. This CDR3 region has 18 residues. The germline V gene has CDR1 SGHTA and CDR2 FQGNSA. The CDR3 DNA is TGTGCCAGCAGCTTAGCCGAGGGACTAGCGGGAGGTCACAATGAGCAGTTCTTC. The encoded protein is CASSLAEGLAGGHNEQFF.

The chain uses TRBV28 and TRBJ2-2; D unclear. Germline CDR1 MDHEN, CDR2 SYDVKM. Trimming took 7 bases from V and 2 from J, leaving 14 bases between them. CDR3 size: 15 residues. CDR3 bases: TGTGCCAGCATGACGAAGAGCAGCAACACCGGGGAGCTGTTTTTT. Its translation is CASMTKSSNTGELFF.

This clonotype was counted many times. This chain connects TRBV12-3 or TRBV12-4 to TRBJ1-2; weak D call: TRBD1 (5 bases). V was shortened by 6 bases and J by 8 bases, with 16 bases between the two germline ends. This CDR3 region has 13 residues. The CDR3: CASSPGGVDGYTF. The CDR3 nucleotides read TGTGCCAGCAGCCCGGGGGGGGTAGACGGCTACACCTTC.

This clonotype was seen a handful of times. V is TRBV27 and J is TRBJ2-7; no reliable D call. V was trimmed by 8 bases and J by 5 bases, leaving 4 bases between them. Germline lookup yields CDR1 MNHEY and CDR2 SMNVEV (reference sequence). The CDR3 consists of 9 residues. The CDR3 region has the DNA TGTGCCAGCTTGAACGAGCAGTACTTC. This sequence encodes CASLNEQYF.

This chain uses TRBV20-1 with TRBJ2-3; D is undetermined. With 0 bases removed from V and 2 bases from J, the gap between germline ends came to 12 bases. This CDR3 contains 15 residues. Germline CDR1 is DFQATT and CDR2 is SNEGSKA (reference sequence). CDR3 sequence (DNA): TGCAGTGCTAGAGATTTATTGGGGAACACAGATACGCAGTATTTT. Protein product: CSARDLLGNTDTQYF.

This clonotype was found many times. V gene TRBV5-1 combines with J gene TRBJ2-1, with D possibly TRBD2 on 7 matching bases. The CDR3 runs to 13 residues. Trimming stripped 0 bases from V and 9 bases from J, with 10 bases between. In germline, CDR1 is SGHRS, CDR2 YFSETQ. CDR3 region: CASSLEGGVEQFF. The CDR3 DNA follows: TGCGCCAGCAGCTTGGAGGGGGGGGTTGAGCAGTTCTTC.

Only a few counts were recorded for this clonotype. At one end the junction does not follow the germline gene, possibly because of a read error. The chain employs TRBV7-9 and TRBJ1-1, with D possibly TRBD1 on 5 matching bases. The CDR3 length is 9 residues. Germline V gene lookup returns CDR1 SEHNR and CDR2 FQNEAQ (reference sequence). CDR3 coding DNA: TGTGCCAGCAGCCCTGCGGGGCTTTTT. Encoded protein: CASSPAGLF.